This is a list of T cell receptor beta chains from one sample in a study of OX40 agonist ivuxolimab in advanced cancers. Using immunoSEQ multiplex PCR, the repertoire was profiled, and TCRdb retains in-frame clones only, with some absent. The table lists nearly 85,000 clones, 65% to 90% of them singletons. The sequenced sample was CD4+ or CD8+ T cells sorted from blood, obtained in a trial of the OX40 agonist ivuxolimab. The receptors derive from an adult with an advanced solid tumor such as melanoma, head and neck, liver or kidney cancer. Each CDR3 is given with its conserved first and last residue. The order of the fields is clone size, J gene, D gene, V gene, CDR3 protein, CDR3 DNA. The D gene is left open where the match is weak. Clone size is stated in some rows and not others, as once, few, many or a class when expanded.

clone size: .; J gene: TRBJ2-5; D gene: TRBD2; V gene: TRBV7-9; CDR3 protein: CASSSGLAGGRETQYF; CDR3 DNA: TGTGCCAGCAGCTCGGGACTAGCGGGGGGACGGGAGACCCAGTACTTC
clone size: .; J gene: TRBJ1-6; D gene: TRBD1; V gene: TRBV28; CDR3 protein: CASRQGDNSPLHF; CDR3 DNA: TGTGCCAGTAGACAGGGGGATAATTCACCCCTCCACTTT
clone size: .; J gene: TRBJ1-2; D gene: .; V gene: TRBV5-6; CDR3 protein: CASRNNLNYGYTF; CDR3 DNA: TGTGCCAGCAGGAACAACCTTAACTATGGCTACACCTTC
clone size: once; J gene: TRBJ1-6; D gene: .; V gene: TRBV4-3; CDR3 protein: CASSQVGGRNSPLHF; CDR3 DNA: TGCGCCAGCAGCCAAGTCGGGGGCAGGAATTCACCCCTCCACTTT
clone size: .; J gene: TRBJ2-3; D gene: .; V gene: TRBV7-9; CDR3 protein: CASSLMVAATDTQYF; CDR3 DNA: TGTGCCAGCAGCTTAATGGTAGCGGCCACAGATACGCAGTATTTT
clone size: once; J gene: TRBJ1-4; D gene: .; V gene: TRBV6-4; CDR3 protein: CASSDSPPCIATNEKLFF; CDR3 DNA: TGTGCCAGCAGTGACTCGCCCCCCTGCATCGCAACTAATGAAAAACTGTTTTTT
clone size: .; J gene: TRBJ2-2; D gene: .; V gene: TRBV15; CDR3 protein: CATSTPRGRGRTGELFF; CDR3 DNA: TGTGCCACCAGCACCCCCCGGGGACGGGGTCGCACCGGGGAGCTGTTTTTT
clone size: .; J gene: TRBJ1-5; D gene: .; V gene: TRBV7-8; CDR3 protein: CASSVLQGARQPQHF; CDR3 DNA: TGTGCCAGCAGCGTCCTACAGGGTGCAAGGCAGCCCCAGCATTTT
clone size: .; J gene: TRBJ1-2; D gene: .; V gene: TRBV5-1; CDR3 protein: CASTDDTAGYTF; CDR3 DNA: TGCGCCAGCACAGACGATACGGCTGGCTACACCTTC
clone size: .; J gene: TRBJ2-2; D gene: .; V gene: TRBV28; CDR3 protein: CASSPPAGNTGELFF; CDR3 DNA: TGTGCCAGCAGTCCCCCCGCAGGAAACACCGGGGAGCTGTTTTTT
clone size: .; J gene: TRBJ2-3; D gene: .; V gene: TRBV11-2; CDR3 protein: CASTPTGIQGTQYF; CDR3 DNA: TGTGCCAGCACCCCCACGGGGATTCAGGGTACGCAGTATTTT
clone size: .; J gene: TRBJ1-6; D gene: .; V gene: TRBV5-4; CDR3 protein: CASSLVGLTNSPLHF; CDR3 DNA: TGTGCCAGCAGCCTCGTGGGCCTTACTAATTCACCCCTCCACTTT
clone size: .; J gene: TRBJ2-5; D gene: TRBD2; V gene: TRBV5-8; CDR3 protein: CASSPLRGGGETQYF; CDR3 DNA: TGTGCCAGCAGCCCCCTACGGGGGGGAGGAGAGACCCAGTACTTC
clone size: once; J gene: TRBJ2-7; D gene: TRBD1; V gene: TRBV6-5; CDR3 protein: CASRTGQESHEQYF; CDR3 DNA: TGTGCCAGCAGGACGGGACAGGAGTCCCACGAGCAGTACTTC
clone size: .; J gene: TRBJ2-2; D gene: TRBD2; V gene: TRBV5-4; CDR3 protein: CASSSGLATGELFF; CDR3 DNA: TGTGCCAGCAGCTCGGGACTAGCGACCGGGGAGCTGTTTTTT
clone size: .; J gene: TRBJ1-1; D gene: .; V gene: TRBV7-9; CDR3 protein: CASSPPRSRAGRSEAFF; CDR3 DNA: TGTGCCAGCAGCCCCCCTCGTTCTCGGGCAGGGAGGTCTGAAGCTTTCTTT
clone size: .; J gene: TRBJ1-1; D gene: TRBD1; V gene: TRBV11-2; CDR3 protein: CASSLNDRGGAEAFF; CDR3 DNA: TGTGCCAGCAGCTTGAACGACAGGGGGGGCGCTGAAGCTTTCTTT
clone size: .; J gene: TRBJ1-3; D gene: .; V gene: TRBV19; CDR3 protein: CASSISWTDGNTIYF; CDR3 DNA: TGTGCCAGTAGTATAAGCTGGACAGACGGAAACACCATATATTTT
clone size: .; J gene: TRBJ2-1; D gene: .; V gene: TRBV5-4; CDR3 protein: CASSFRGGSEQFF; CDR3 DNA: TGTGCCAGCAGCTTCAGAGGAGGATCTGAGCAGTTCTTC
clone size: .; J gene: TRBJ2-5; D gene: TRBD2; V gene: TRBV4-2; CDR3 protein: CASSQPGLAAETQYF; CDR3 DNA: TGTGCCAGCAGCCAACCTGGACTAGCAGCAGAGACCCAGTACTTC
clone size: .; J gene: TRBJ1-5; D gene: TRBD1; V gene: TRBV19; CDR3 protein: CASSSRDRDQPQHF; CDR3 DNA: TGTGCCAGTAGTAGCCGGGACAGAGATCAGCCCCAGCATTTT
clone size: .; J gene: TRBJ1-2; D gene: .; V gene: TRBV28; CDR3 protein: CASRPTEGGYTF; CDR3 DNA: TGTGCCAGCAGGCCTACAGAGGGTGGCTACACCTTC
clone size: .; J gene: TRBJ2-5; D gene: .; V gene: TRBV5-8; CDR3 protein: CASSLGQLIQETQYF; CDR3 DNA: TGTGCCAGCAGCTTGGGGCAGCTCATTCAAGAGACCCAGTACTTC
clone size: .; J gene: TRBJ2-7; D gene: .; V gene: TRBV29-1; CDR3 protein: CSVDGTAGSYEQYF; CDR3 DNA: TGCAGCGTTGACGGGACGGCAGGCTCCTACGAGCAGTACTTC
clone size: .; J gene: TRBJ1-3; D gene: .; V gene: TRBV7-9; CDR3 protein: CASSLTLISSGNTIYF; CDR3 DNA: TGTGCCAGCAGCCTGACCCTGATCTCGTCTGGAAACACCATATATTTT
clone size: .; J gene: TRBJ2-5; D gene: TRBD1; V gene: TRBV29-1; CDR3 protein: CSVARGPSETQYF; CDR3 DNA: TGCAGCGTTGCCAGGGGGCCTTCTGAGACCCAGTACTTC
clone size: .; J gene: TRBJ2-5; D gene: .; V gene: TRBV29-1; CDR3 protein: CSVENRGGETQYF; CDR3 DNA: TGCAGCGTTGAGAACAGGGGAGGAGAGACCCAGTACTTC
clone size: .; J gene: TRBJ1-2; D gene: .; V gene: TRBV25-1; CDR3 protein: CASRQSDAYTF; CDR3 DNA: TGTGCCAGCAGGCAATCGGACGCCTACACCTTC
clone size: .; J gene: TRBJ2-7; D gene: .; V gene: TRBV6-1; CDR3 protein: CASSEGTAGPSYEQYF; CDR3 DNA: TGTGCCAGCAGTGAAGGTACGGCAGGCCCGTCCTACGAGCAGTACTTC
clone size: .; J gene: TRBJ2-2; D gene: .; V gene: TRBV28; CDR3 protein: CASSFAGATGELFF; CDR3 DNA: TGTGCCAGCAGTTTCGCCGGGGCCACCGGGGAGCTGTTTTTT
clone size: .; J gene: TRBJ1-1; D gene: .; V gene: TRBV5-1; CDR3 protein: CASSLTPNTEAFF; CDR3 DNA: TGCGCCAGCAGCTTGACACCGAACACTGAAGCTTTCTTT
clone size: .; J gene: TRBJ2-2; D gene: .; V gene: TRBV2; CDR3 protein: CASIGGYTGELFF; CDR3 DNA: TGTGCCAGCATAGGAGGGTACACCGGGGAGCTGTTTTTT
clone size: .; J gene: TRBJ2-1; D gene: .; V gene: TRBV7-2; CDR3 protein: CASSLEGGAPNEQFF; CDR3 DNA: TGTGCCAGCAGCTTAGAAGGGGGGGCCCCGAATGAGCAGTTCTTC
clone size: .; J gene: TRBJ1-2; D gene: .; V gene: TRBV2; CDR3 protein: CASSERSNYGYTF; CDR3 DNA: TGTGCCAGCAGTGAGCGGTCTAACTATGGCTACACCTTC
clone size: .; J gene: TRBJ2-1; D gene: .; V gene: TRBV5-1; CDR3 protein: CASSYRVGSYNEQFF; CDR3 DNA: TGCGCCAGCAGCTACAGGGTTGGCTCCTACAATGAGCAGTTCTTC
clone size: .; J gene: TRBJ1-2; D gene: TRBD1; V gene: TRBV10-3; CDR3 protein: CAISDGTGARGYTF; CDR3 DNA: TGTGCCATCAGTGACGGGACAGGGGCTAGGGGCTACACCTTC
clone size: .; J gene: TRBJ2-7; D gene: TRBD1; V gene: TRBV10-3; CDR3 protein: CAISESGQGSNEQYF; CDR3 DNA: TGTGCCATCAGTGAGTCGGGACAGGGTTCAAACGAGCAGTACTTC
clone size: .; J gene: TRBJ2-1; D gene: .; V gene: TRBV20-1; CDR3 protein: CSAASYNEQFF; CDR3 DNA: TGCAGTGCCGCTAGCTACAATGAGCAGTTCTTC
clone size: .; J gene: TRBJ2-1; D gene: .; V gene: TRBV7-9; CDR3 protein: CASSLVSGEQFF; CDR3 DNA: TGTGCCAGCAGCTTAGTTTCAGGAGAGCAGTTCTTC
clone size: .; J gene: TRBJ2-6; D gene: TRBD1; V gene: TRBV19; CDR3 protein: CASRPSDRGLGGANVLTF; CDR3 DNA: TGTGCCAGCCGGCCGTCGGACAGGGGGCTTGGTGGGGCCAACGTCCTGACTTTC
clone size: .; J gene: TRBJ1-6; D gene: .; V gene: TRBV19; CDR3 protein: CASSMVQGGNSPLHF; CDR3 DNA: TGTGCCAGTAGTATGGTACAGGGTGGTAATTCACCCCTCCACTTT
clone size: .; J gene: TRBJ1-2; D gene: .; V gene: TRBV7-2; CDR3 protein: CASSSTDRPLKRGYTF; CDR3 DNA: TGTGCCAGCAGCTCCACCGACAGGCCACTTAAGAGAGGCTACACCTTC
clone size: .; J gene: TRBJ1-6; D gene: .; V gene: TRBV7-9; CDR3 protein: CASSRTAAVTNSPLHF; CDR3 DNA: TGTGCCAGCAGCAGAACCGCCGCAGTTACCAATTCACCCCTCCACTTT
clone size: once; J gene: TRBJ2-4; D gene: .; V gene: TRBV7-9; CDR3 protein: CASSFYPSIQYF; CDR3 DNA: TGTGCCAGCAGCTTTTACCCCTCCATTCAGTACTTC
clone size: .; J gene: TRBJ2-7; D gene: .; V gene: TRBV7-2; CDR3 protein: CASSLRPSSYEQYF; CDR3 DNA: TGTGCCAGCAGCTTAAGGCCAAGCTCCTACGAGCAGTACTTC
clone size: .; J gene: TRBJ2-7; D gene: .; V gene: TRBV7-9; CDR3 protein: CASSWAVLGYEQYF; CDR3 DNA: TGTGCCAGCAGCTGGGCCGTGTTGGGGTACGAGCAGTACTTC
clone size: .; J gene: TRBJ2-7; D gene: .; V gene: TRBV18; CDR3 protein: CASSEDRVTYEQYF; CDR3 DNA: TGTGCCAGCTCAGAGGACAGAGTTACCTACGAGCAGTACTTC
clone size: .; J gene: TRBJ2-5; D gene: .; V gene: TRBV6-5; CDR3 protein: CATTSSWDQETQYF; CDR3 DNA: TGTGCCACCACCTCTTCATGGGACCAAGAGACCCAGTACTTC
clone size: .; J gene: TRBJ1-6; D gene: .; V gene: TRBV10-3; CDR3 protein: CAISDDAPALHF; CDR3 DNA: TGTGCCATCAGTGATGATGCCCCAGCCCTCCACTTT
clone size: .; J gene: TRBJ2-7; D gene: .; V gene: TRBV6-1; CDR3 protein: CATTLGDQQYF; CDR3 DNA: TGTGCCACTACACTAGGGGACCAGCAGTACTTC
clone size: .; J gene: TRBJ1-2; D gene: .; V gene: TRBV5-1; CDR3 protein: CASSLAGRSNLGYTF; CDR3 DNA: TGCGCCAGCAGCTTGGCAGGACGTTCTAATCTCGGCTACACCTTC
clone size: .; J gene: TRBJ2-5; D gene: TRBD2; V gene: TRBV4-3; CDR3 protein: CASSQSGLAGGYQETQYF; CDR3 DNA: TGCGCCAGCAGCCAATCGGGACTAGCGGGGGGGTACCAAGAGACCCAGTACTTC
clone size: .; J gene: TRBJ1-2; D gene: .; V gene: TRBV12-5; CDR3 protein: CASGMTPRAPLVGKSYGYTF; CDR3 DNA: TGTGCTAGTGGCATGACCCCTCGCGCACCCCTGGTCGGGAAAAGCTATGGCTACACCTTC
clone size: .; J gene: TRBJ2-1; D gene: TRBD2; V gene: TRBV5-1; CDR3 protein: CASSLTGGSEQFF; CDR3 DNA: TGCGCCAGCAGCTTGACGGGGGGGAGTGAGCAGTTCTTC
clone size: once; J gene: TRBJ2-3; D gene: .; V gene: TRBV7-9; CDR3 protein: CASSFISSDTQYF; CDR3 DNA: TGTGCCAGCAGCTTCATCTCTTCGGATACGCAGTATTTT
clone size: .; J gene: TRBJ1-3; D gene: .; V gene: TRBV7-2; CDR3 protein: CASSLGGEGNTIYF; CDR3 DNA: TGTGCCAGCAGCTTAGGGGGGGAGGGAAACACCATATATTTT
clone size: .; J gene: TRBJ2-1; D gene: TRBD2; V gene: TRBV9; CDR3 protein: CASSAIGGAYNEQFF; CDR3 DNA: TGTGCCAGCAGCGCGATCGGGGGGGCCTACAATGAGCAGTTCTTC
clone size: .; J gene: TRBJ2-1; D gene: TRBD1; V gene: TRBV5-1; CDR3 protein: CASSWGQGTIEQFF; CDR3 DNA: TGCGCCAGCAGCTGGGGACAGGGGACTATAGAGCAGTTCTTC